This T cell receptor (beta chain) was captured in a study of blood T cell repertoires in COVID-19. Study summary: Collection of acute and convalescent COVID-19 samples took place in the United States, Italy and Spain. Sources were T cells, B-cell-depleted T cells, or PBMCs; the material itself was cDNA or gDNA.

This CDR3 region has 15 residues. V trimming: 3 bases; J trimming: 8 bases; junction bases outside the gene matches: 7. Germline V CDR1 and CDR2: ENHRY, SYGVKD. Under the authors' procedure: For nucleated cells, counts were estimated from reference gene primer amplification. Profiling relied on immunoSEQ multiplex PCR, and the TCRdb table lists in-frame clones only, not all of them. The DNA was the basis for D and trimming; V, J and clone size are from that table. The sample has around 94,000 clones, around 87% seen once; the top ten hold 2.5% to 3.5%. The sequenced sample consisted of peripheral blood. The J gene is TRBJ2-1, the V gene TRBV10-3; 10 bases align to TRBD1. This TCR derives from a man aged 45-65 years with active or convalescent COVID-19. CDR3 protein: CAISDRQGAGDEQFF. The CDR3 DNA sequence: TGTGCCATCAGTGACCGACAGGGGGCGGGGGATGAGCAGTTCTTC.